Reported below is one T cell receptor beta chain. The data stem from a study of T cell changes during pregnancy in multiple sclerosis. This table comes from immunoSEQ multiplex PCR, and its TCRdb copy is limited to in-frame clones, with some not included. The sample holds 20,000 to 25,000 clones; around 85% are singletons and the top ten take around 16%. This CDR3 comprises 15 residues. J gave up 4 bases and V 4 bases, and 5 bases lay outside the gene matches. The sequencing here drew on CD8+ T cells from peripheral blood mononuclear cells, taken in the first trimester of pregnancy. The receptor's source is a female donor in good health, enrolled as a control in a pregnancy study. The chain couples TRBV23-1 to TRBJ2-7; 12 nucleotides agree with TRBD1. TRBV23-1 has ORF status, its function being uncertain. CDR3 protein: CASSRGTGGGYEQYF. CDR3 in DNA: TGCGCCAGCAGTCGTGGGACAGGGGGCGGTTACGAGCAGTACTTC.